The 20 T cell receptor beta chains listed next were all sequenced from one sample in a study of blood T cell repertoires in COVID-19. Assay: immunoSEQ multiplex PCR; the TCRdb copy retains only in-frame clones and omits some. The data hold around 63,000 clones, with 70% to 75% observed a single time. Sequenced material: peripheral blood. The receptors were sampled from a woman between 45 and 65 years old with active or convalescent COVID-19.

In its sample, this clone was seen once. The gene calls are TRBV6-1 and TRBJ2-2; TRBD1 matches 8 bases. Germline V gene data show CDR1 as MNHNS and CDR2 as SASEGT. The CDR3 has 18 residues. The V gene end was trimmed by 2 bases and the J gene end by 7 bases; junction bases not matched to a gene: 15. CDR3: CASSEYWVGQVPRGELFF. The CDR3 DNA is TGTGCCAGCAGTGAATATTGGGTGGGACAGGTCCCCCGCGGGGAGCTGTTTTTT.

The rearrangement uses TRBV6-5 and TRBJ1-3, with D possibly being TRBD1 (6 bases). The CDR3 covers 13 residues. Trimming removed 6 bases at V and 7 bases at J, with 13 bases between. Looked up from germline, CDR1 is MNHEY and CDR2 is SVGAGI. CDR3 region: CASRAGQGNTIYF. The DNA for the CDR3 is TGTGCCAGCAGAGCGGGACAAGGGAACACCATATATTTT.

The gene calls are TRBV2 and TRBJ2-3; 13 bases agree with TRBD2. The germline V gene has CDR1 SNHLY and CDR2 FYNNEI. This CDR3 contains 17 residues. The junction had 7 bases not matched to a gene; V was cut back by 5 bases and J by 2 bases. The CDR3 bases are TGTGCCAGCAGTAGGTGGACTAGCGGGAGAAACACAGATACGCAGTATTTT. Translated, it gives CASSRWTSGRNTDTQYF.

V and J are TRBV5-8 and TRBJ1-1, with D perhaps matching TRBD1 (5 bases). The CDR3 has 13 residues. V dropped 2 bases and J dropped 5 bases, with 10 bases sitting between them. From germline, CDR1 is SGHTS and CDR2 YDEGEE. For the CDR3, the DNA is TGTGCCAGCAGCTTACGGGGGGGTACTGAAGCTTTCTTT. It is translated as CASSLRGGTEAFF.

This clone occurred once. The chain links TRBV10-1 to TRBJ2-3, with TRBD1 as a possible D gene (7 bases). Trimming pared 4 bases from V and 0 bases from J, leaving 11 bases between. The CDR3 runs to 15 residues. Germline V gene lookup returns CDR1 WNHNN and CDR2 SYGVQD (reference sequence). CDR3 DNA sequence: TGCGCCAGCAGTGGCGGGACAGCTAGCACAGATACGCAGTATTTT. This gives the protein CASSGGTASTDTQYF.

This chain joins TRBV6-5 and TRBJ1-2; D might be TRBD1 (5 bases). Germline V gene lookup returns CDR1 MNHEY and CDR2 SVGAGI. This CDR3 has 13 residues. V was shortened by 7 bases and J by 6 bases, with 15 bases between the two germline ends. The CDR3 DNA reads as TGTGCCAGCAAAGGGCCAGGGATCCATGGCTACACCTTC. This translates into CASKGPGIHGYTF.

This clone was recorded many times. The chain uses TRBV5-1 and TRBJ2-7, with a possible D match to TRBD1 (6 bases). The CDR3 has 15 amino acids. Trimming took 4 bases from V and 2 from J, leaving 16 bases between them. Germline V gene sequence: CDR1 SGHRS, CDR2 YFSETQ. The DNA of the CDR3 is TGCGCCAGCAGCCCTCGACAGGTTTCCACCTACGAGCAGTACTTC. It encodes CASSPRQVSTYEQYF. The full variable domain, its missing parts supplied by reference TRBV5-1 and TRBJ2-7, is KAGVTQTPRYLIKTRGQQVTLSCSPISGHRSVSWYQQTPGQGLQFLFEYFSETQRNKGNFPGRFSGRQFSNSRSEMNVSTLELGDSALYLCASSPRQVSTYEQYFGPGTRLTVT.

The CDR3 reads CASSLESGVTGELFF. The CDR3, as DNA: TGTGCCAGCAGCTTAGAATCGGGGGTCACCGGGGAGCTGTTTTTT. V gene TRBV11-3 combines with J gene TRBJ2-2; TRBD2 might be the D (6 bases). The CDR3 extends over 15 amino acids. The germline V gene has CDR1 SGHNT and CDR2 YENEEA. V was trimmed by 0 bases and J by 4 bases, leaving 9 bases between them.

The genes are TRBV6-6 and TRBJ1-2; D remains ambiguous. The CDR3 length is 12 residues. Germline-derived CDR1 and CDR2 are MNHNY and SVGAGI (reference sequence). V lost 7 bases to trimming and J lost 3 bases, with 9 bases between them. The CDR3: CASKREDYGYTF. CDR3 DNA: TGTGCCAGCAAGCGTGAGGACTATGGCTACACCTTC.

The CDR3 DNA reads as TGTGCCAGTAGTATAGCAGGACTGTCCAATCGTCCCGGGGAGCTGTTTTTT. It is translated as CASSIAGLSNRPGELFF. V gene TRBV19 combines with J gene TRBJ2-2, with D tentatively TRBD2 (5 bases). Trimming removed 1 base from V and 6 bases from J, with 18 bases in between. Germline V gene sequence: CDR1 LNHDA, CDR2 SQIVND (reference sequence). This CDR3 comprises 17 residues.

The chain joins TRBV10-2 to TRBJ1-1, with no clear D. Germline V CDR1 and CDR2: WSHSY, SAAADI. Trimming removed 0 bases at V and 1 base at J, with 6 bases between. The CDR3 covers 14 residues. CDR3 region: CASSESYRNTEAFF. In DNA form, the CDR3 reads TGCGCCAGCAGTGAGTCGTATAGGAACACTGAAGCTTTCTTT.

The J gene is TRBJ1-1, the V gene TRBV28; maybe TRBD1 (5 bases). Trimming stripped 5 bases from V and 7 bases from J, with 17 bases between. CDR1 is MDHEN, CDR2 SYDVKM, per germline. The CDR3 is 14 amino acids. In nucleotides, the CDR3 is TGTGCCAGCAGTCCTCCCGGGCAGGGTAGTGAAGCTTTCTTT. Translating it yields CASSPPGQGSEAFF.

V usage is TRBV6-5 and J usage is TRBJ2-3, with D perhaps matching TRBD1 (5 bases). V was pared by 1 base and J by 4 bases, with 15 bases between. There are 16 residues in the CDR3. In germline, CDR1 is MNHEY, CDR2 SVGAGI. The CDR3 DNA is TGTGCCAGCAGTTACTGGATCGGGCAGGGTCCAGATACGCAGTATTTT. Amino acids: CASSYWIGQGPDTQYF.

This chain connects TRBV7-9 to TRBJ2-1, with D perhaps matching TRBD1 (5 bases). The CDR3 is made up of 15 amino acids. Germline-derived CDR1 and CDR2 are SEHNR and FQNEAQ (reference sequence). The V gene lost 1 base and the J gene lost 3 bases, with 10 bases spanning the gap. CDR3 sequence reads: CASSLGRQIYNEQFF. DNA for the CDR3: TGTGCCAGCAGCTTAGGCCGACAGATCTACAATGAGCAGTTCTTC.

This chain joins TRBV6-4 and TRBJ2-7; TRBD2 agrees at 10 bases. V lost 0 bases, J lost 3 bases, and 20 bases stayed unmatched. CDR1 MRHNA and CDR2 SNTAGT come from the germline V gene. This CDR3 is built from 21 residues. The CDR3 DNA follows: TGTGCCAGCAGTGACTCGATGTGTCCTATACGTAGCGGGAGGCCTTACTACGAGCAGTACTTC. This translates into CASSDSMCPIRSGRPYYEQYF.

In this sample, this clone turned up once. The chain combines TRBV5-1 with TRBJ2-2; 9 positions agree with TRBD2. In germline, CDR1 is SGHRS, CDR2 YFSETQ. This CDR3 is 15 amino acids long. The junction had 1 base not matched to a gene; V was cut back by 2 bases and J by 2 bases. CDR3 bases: TGCGCCAGCAGCTTTAGCGGGAGAAACACCGGGGAGCTGTTTTTT. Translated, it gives CASSFSGRNTGELFF.

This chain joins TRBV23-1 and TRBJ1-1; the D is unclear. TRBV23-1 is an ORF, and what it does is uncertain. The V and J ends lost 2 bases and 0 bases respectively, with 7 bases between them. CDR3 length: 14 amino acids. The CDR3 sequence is CASSQSRMNTEAFF. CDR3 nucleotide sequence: TGCGCCAGCAGTCAAAGCAGGATGAACACTGAAGCTTTCTTT.

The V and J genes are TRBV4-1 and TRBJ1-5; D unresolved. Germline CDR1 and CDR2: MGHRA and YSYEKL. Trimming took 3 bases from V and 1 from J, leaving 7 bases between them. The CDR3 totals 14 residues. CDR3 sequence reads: CASSQGASNQPQHF. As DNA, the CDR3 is TGCGCCAGCAGCCAGGGAGCAAGCAATCAGCCCCAGCATTTT.

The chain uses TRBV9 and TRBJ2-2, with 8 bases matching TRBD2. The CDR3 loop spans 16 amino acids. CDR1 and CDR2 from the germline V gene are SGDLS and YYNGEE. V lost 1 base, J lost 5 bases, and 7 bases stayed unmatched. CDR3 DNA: TGTGCCAGCAGCGTATCAGCGGGAGCCAAAACCGGGGAGCTGTTTTTT. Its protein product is CASSVSAGAKTGELFF.

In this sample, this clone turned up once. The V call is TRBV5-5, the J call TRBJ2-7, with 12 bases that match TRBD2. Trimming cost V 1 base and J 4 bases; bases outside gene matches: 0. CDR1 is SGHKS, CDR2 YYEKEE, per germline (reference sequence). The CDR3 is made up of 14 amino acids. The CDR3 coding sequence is TGTGCCAGCAGCTTGACTAGCGGGAGGTACGAGCAGTACTTC. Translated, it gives CASSLTSGRYEQYF.